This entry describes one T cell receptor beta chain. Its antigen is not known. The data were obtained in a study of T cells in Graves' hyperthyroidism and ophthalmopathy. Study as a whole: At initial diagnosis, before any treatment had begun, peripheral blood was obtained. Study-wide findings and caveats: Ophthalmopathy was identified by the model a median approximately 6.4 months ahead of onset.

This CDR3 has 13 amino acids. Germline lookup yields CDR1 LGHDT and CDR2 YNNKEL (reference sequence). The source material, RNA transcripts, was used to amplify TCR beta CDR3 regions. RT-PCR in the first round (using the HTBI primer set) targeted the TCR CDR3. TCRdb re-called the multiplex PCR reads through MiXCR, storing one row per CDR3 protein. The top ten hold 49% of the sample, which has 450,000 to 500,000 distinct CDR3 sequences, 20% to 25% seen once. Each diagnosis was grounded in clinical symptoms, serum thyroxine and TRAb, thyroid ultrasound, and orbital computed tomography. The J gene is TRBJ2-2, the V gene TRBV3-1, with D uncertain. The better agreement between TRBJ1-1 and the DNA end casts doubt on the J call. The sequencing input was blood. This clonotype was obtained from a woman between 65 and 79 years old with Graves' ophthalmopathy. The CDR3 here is CASTPIVGSGAFF. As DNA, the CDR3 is TGTGCCAGCACCCCGATCGTCGGTAGTGGAGCTTTCTTT.